This is a list of T cell receptor beta chains from one sample in a study of T-cell reconstitution after alpha-beta-depleted transplantation in children. Each CDR3 protein is one row after TCRdb ran MiXCR on the PCR reads. Of a few hundred thousand distinct CDR3 sequences listed, around 10% are singletons. The sequencing here drew on PBMCs from the stem cell graft donor, taken from the stem cell graft. The receptors were sampled from a human donor who donated a stem cell graft to a child with acute lymphoblastic leukemia. Both conserved end residues are part of each CDR3. The order of the fields is V gene, J gene, clone size, D gene, CDR3 DNA, CDR3 protein. A D gene is named only where the DNA matches it firmly. The size of a clone is reported for some rows only, either as once, few or many, or as a class for expanded clones.

v_gene: TRBV11-1
j_gene: TRBJ2-1
abundance: NA
d_gene: NA
CDR3nt: TGTGCCAGCAGCTTAGCCGGGGGCCACTACAATGAGCAGTTCTTC
CDR3aa: CASSLAGGHYNEQFF

v_gene: TRBV6-1
j_gene: TRBJ1-6
abundance: few
d_gene: NA
CDR3nt: TGTGCCAGCAGTGAAGAGGTTAATTCACCCCTCCACTTT
CDR3aa: CASSEEVNSPLHF

v_gene: TRBV5-1
j_gene: TRBJ2-3
abundance: many
d_gene: NA
CDR3nt: TGCGCCAGCAGCTTTATTAGTAGCACAGATACGCAGTATTTT
CDR3aa: CASSFISSTDTQYF

v_gene: TRBV11-3
j_gene: TRBJ2-2
abundance: few
d_gene: TRBD2
CDR3nt: TGTGCCAGCAGCTCCGGACTAGCGGGCGGGGTCGGCGGGGAGCTGTTTTTT
CDR3aa: CASSSGLAGGVGGELFF

v_gene: TRBV15
j_gene: TRBJ1-1
abundance: few
d_gene: TRBD1
CDR3nt: TGTGCCACCAGCTTGGGGACAGGTTCCACTGAAGCTTTCTTT
CDR3aa: CATSLGTGSTEAFF

v_gene: TRBV4-3
j_gene: TRBJ2-4
abundance: many
d_gene: TRBD2
CDR3nt: TGCGCCAGCAGCCAAGTTCCTAGCGGGGGTTTCAACATTCAGTACTTC
CDR3aa: CASSQVPSGGFNIQYF

v_gene: TRBV7-8
j_gene: TRBJ2-1
abundance: many
d_gene: NA
CDR3nt: TGTGCCAGCAGCTTTTTGAACAGGGAATCCTACAATGAGCAGTTCTTC
CDR3aa: CASSFLNRESYNEQFF

v_gene: TRBV7-9
j_gene: TRBJ2-4
abundance: NA
d_gene: TRBD2
CDR3nt: TGTGCCAGCAGCGAGACTAGCGGGGTAGCCAAAAACATTCAGTACTTC
CDR3aa: CASSETSGVAKNIQYF

v_gene: TRBV7-2
j_gene: TRBJ2-2
abundance: many
d_gene: NA
CDR3nt: TGTGCCAGCAGCCTCTGGACTAAAAGGCTGTTTTTT
CDR3aa: CASSLWTKRLFF

v_gene: TRBV5-1
j_gene: TRBJ2-7
abundance: NA
d_gene: TRBD2
CDR3nt: TGCGCCAGCAGCGCCGTCGCGGGGGAGAGGGACGAGCAGTACTTC
CDR3aa: CASSAVAGERDEQYF

v_gene: TRBV6-5
j_gene: TRBJ1-4
abundance: NA
d_gene: NA
CDR3nt: TGTGCCAGCAGTTACACCAGATCGAATGAAAAACTGTTTTTT
CDR3aa: CASSYTRSNEKLFF

v_gene: TRBV20-1
j_gene: TRBJ2-1
abundance: NA
d_gene: NA
CDR3nt: TGCAGTGCTAGAGTAATCGGGGGCTGGATGAATGAGCAGTTCTTC
CDR3aa: CSARVIGGWMNEQFF

v_gene: TRBV4-3
j_gene: TRBJ2-7
abundance: many
d_gene: NA
CDR3nt: TGCGCCAGCAGCCAAGATATCGGGGAAGCGTTCTACGAGCAGTACTTC
CDR3aa: CASSQDIGEAFYEQYF

v_gene: TRBV6-5
j_gene: TRBJ2-3
abundance: few
d_gene: TRBD1
CDR3nt: TGTGCCAGCAGTTACCGGCGAGGGGGCTCGAAAGATACGCAGTATTTT
CDR3aa: CASSYRRGGSKDTQYF

v_gene: TRBV27
j_gene: TRBJ2-3
abundance: NA
d_gene: NA
CDR3nt: TGTGCCAGCAGTTCGTACGGGGGGCCCGGCACAGATACGCAGTATTTT
CDR3aa: CASSSYGGPGTDTQYF

v_gene: TRBV12-3/TRBV12-4
j_gene: TRBJ1-4
abundance: many
d_gene: NA
CDR3nt: TGTGCCAGCAGCCCTGGGGGCAGCTTGAATGAAAAACTGTTTTTT
CDR3aa: CASSPGGSLNEKLFF

v_gene: TRBV7-6
j_gene: TRBJ2-6
abundance: NA
d_gene: NA
CDR3nt: TGTGCCAGCAGCTTATCCCTTCTGTCCCGGGACACGGCCAAGATGGCTGGGGCCAACGTCCTGACTTTC
CDR3aa: CASSLSLLSRDTAKMAGANVLTF

v_gene: TRBV5-1
j_gene: TRBJ1-6
abundance: few
d_gene: NA
CDR3nt: TGCGCCAGCAGCTTGGGGGCAGATGGATCACCCCTCCACTTT
CDR3aa: CASSLGADGSPLHF

v_gene: TRBV20-1
j_gene: TRBJ2-3
abundance: many
d_gene: TRBD2
CDR3nt: TGCAGTGCTTATAGCGGGGGCCTCGGTAGGGATACGCAGTATTTT
CDR3aa: CSAYSGGLGRDTQYF

v_gene: TRBV20-1
j_gene: TRBJ1-5
abundance: many
d_gene: NA
CDR3nt: TGCAGTGCTAGAGATGGAGGGTTGAATCAGCCCCAGCATTTT
CDR3aa: CSARDGGLNQPQHF

v_gene: TRBV25-1
j_gene: TRBJ2-1
abundance: NA
d_gene: TRBD2
CDR3nt: TGTGCCAGCACGGGGGGGACCTACAATGAGCAGTTCTTC
CDR3aa: CASTGGTYNEQFF

v_gene: TRBV20-1
j_gene: TRBJ1-1
abundance: many
d_gene: NA
CDR3nt: TGCAGTGCGCCTCTTTCCCAGGTGGCGGCTTTCTTT
CDR3aa: CSAPLSQVAAFF

v_gene: TRBV20-1
j_gene: TRBJ1-5
abundance: many
d_gene: NA
CDR3nt: TGCAGTGCTAGAGATGGGTCGGGCAATCAGCCCCAGCATTTT
CDR3aa: CSARDGSGNQPQHF

v_gene: TRBV11-2
j_gene: TRBJ1-2
abundance: many
d_gene: NA
CDR3nt: TGTGCCAGCAGCTTAGTTGCAGGGTGGGATGGCTACACCTTC
CDR3aa: CASSLVAGWDGYTF

v_gene: TRBV5-1
j_gene: TRBJ1-1
abundance: few
d_gene: NA
CDR3nt: TGCGCCAGCAGTGACCAGGGTTACACTGAAGCTTTCTTT
CDR3aa: CASSDQGYTEAFF

v_gene: TRBV4-3
j_gene: TRBJ1-6
abundance: NA
d_gene: NA
CDR3nt: TGCGCCAGCAGCCAAGACTTCGGGTCCTATAATTCACCCCTCCACTTT
CDR3aa: CASSQDFGSYNSPLHF

v_gene: TRBV5-5
j_gene: TRBJ1-2
abundance: few
d_gene: NA
CDR3nt: TGTGCCAGCAGCTTGCTCCAGGGAAACTATGGCTACACCTTC
CDR3aa: CASSLLQGNYGYTF

v_gene: TRBV5-1
j_gene: TRBJ2-1
abundance: few
d_gene: NA
CDR3nt: TGCGCCAGCAGCATTTCTGTGGGGGGCCAGGGGGGCAATGAGCAGTTCTTC
CDR3aa: CASSISVGGQGGNEQFF

v_gene: TRBV5-1
j_gene: TRBJ2-3
abundance: many
d_gene: NA
CDR3nt: TGCGCCAGCAGCTTGCAAGGGGATACGCAGTATTTT
CDR3aa: CASSLQGDTQYF

v_gene: TRBV29-1
j_gene: TRBJ2-3
abundance: NA
d_gene: TRBD1
CDR3nt: TGCAGCGCCTTAGGGGGACAGGGAGCAGATACGCAGTATTTT
CDR3aa: CSALGGQGADTQYF

v_gene: TRBV29-1
j_gene: TRBJ1-2
abundance: many
d_gene: NA
CDR3nt: TGCAGCGTTGAGGCCCGGGACCAGGCACCTGGCTACACCTTC
CDR3aa: CSVEARDQAPGYTF

v_gene: TRBV5-1
j_gene: TRBJ2-1
abundance: many
d_gene: NA
CDR3nt: TGCGCCAGCAGCTTGGCCATACGAACGTTACAGGGCCCGTTCCACAATGAGCAGTTCTTC
CDR3aa: CASSLAIRTLQGPFHNEQFF

v_gene: TRBV30
j_gene: TRBJ2-7
abundance: NA
d_gene: NA
CDR3nt: TGTGCCTGGAGTCTAGAGCACTCTAGCGGAGGGGGCGAGCAGTACTTC
CDR3aa: CAWSLEHSSGGGEQYF

v_gene: TRBV5-6
j_gene: TRBJ2-1
abundance: few
d_gene: TRBD1
CDR3nt: TGTGCCAGCAGCTTGGGACAGGGGGGTGGTGAGCAGTTCTTC
CDR3aa: CASSLGQGGGEQFF

v_gene: TRBV7-2
j_gene: TRBJ2-1
abundance: few
d_gene: NA
CDR3nt: TGTGCCAGCAGCTTGTTCTTGGGGGGCCGGGTCAATGAGCAGTTCTTC
CDR3aa: CASSLFLGGRVNEQFF

v_gene: TRBV20-1
j_gene: TRBJ2-7
abundance: many
d_gene: TRBD1
CDR3nt: TGCAGTGGATCAGGACAGGGGATGGGAGAGCAGTACTTC
CDR3aa: CSGSGQGMGEQYF

v_gene: TRBV5-1
j_gene: TRBJ1-5
abundance: NA
d_gene: NA
CDR3nt: TGCGCCAGCAGCTTCTTGGGAGGTAGCAATCAGCCCCAGCATTTT
CDR3aa: CASSFLGGSNQPQHF